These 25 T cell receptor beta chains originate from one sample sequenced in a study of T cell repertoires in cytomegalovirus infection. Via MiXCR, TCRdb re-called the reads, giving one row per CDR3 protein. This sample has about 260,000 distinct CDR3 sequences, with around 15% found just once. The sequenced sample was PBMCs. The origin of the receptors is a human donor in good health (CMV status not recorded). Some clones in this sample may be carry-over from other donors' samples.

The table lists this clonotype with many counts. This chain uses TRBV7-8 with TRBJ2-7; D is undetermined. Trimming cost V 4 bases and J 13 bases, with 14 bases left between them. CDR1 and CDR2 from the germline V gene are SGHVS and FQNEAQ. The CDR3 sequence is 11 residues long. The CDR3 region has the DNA TGTGCCAGCAGCTACGGGTCGAACAGTTACTTC. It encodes CASSYGSNSYF.

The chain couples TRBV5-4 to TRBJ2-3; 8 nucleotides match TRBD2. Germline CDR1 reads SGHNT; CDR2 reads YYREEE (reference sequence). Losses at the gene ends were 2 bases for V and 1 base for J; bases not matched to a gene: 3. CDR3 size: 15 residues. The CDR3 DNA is TGTGCCAGCAGCTTCCTAGCGGGCCGCACAGATACGCAGTATTTT. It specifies CASSFLAGRTDTQYF.

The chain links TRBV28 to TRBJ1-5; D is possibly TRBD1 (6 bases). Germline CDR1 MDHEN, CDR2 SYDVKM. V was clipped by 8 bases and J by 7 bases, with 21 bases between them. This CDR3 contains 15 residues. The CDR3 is CASAPGSGGGQPQHF. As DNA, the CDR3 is TGTGCCAGCGCCCCCGGGTCCGGGGGCGGACAGCCCCAGCATTTT.

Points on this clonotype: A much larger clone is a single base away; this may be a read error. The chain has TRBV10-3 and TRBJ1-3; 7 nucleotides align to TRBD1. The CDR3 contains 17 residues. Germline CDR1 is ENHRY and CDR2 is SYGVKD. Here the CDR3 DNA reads TGTGCCATCAGTGAGCGGACAGGAATGATCTCTGAAAACACCATATATTTT. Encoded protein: CAISERTGMISENTIYF.

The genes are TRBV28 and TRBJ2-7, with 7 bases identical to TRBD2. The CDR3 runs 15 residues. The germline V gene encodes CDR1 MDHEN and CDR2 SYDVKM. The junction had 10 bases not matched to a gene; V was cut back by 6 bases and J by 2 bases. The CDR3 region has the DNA TGTGCCAGCAGCTCCCCAAGGCGGGGGACCTACGAGCAGTACTTC. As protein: CASSSPRRGTYEQYF. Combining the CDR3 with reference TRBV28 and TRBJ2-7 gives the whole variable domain DVKVTQSSRYLVKRTGEKVFLECVQDMDHENMFWYRQDPGLGLRLIYFSYDVKMKEKGDIPEGYSVSREKKERFSLILESASTNQTSMYLCASSSPRRGTYEQYFGPGTRLTVT.

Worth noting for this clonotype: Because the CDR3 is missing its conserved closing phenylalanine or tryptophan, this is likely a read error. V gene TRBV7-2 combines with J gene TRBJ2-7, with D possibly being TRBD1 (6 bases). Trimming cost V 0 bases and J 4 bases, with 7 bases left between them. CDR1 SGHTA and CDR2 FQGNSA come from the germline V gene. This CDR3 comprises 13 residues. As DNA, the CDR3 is TGTGCCAGCAGCTTAGCGGGGGCATACGAGCAGTACTAC. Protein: CASSLAGAYEQYY.

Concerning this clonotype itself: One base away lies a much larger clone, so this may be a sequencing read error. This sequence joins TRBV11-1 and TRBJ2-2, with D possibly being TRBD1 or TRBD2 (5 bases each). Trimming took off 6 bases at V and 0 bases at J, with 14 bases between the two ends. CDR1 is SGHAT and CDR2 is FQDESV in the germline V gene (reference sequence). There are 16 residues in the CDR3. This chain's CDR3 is CASSPRGRANTGELFF. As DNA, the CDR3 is TGTGCCAGCAGTCCCCGGGGCAGAGCGAACACCGGGGAGCTGTTTTTT.

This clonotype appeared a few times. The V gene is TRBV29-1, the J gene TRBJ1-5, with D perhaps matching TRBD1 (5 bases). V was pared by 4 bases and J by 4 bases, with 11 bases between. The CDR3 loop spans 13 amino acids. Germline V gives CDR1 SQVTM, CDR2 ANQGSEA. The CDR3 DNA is TGCAGCGTTGGGGCAGGGTTTAATCAGCCCCAGCATTTT. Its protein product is CSVGAGFNQPQHF. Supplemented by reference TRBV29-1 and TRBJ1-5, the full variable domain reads SAVISQKPSRDICQRGTSLTIQCQVDSQVTMMFWYRQQPGQSLTLIATANQGSEATYESGFVIDKFPISRPNLTFSTLTVSNMSPEDSSIYLCSVGAGFNQPQHFGDGTRLSIL.

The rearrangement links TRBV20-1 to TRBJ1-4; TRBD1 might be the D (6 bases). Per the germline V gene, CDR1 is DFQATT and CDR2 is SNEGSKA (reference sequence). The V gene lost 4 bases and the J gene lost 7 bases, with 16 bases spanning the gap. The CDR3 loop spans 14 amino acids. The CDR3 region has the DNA TGCAGTGCTACCCACAGGGCCGAGGGTGAAAAACTGTTTTTT. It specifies CSATHRAEGEKLFF.

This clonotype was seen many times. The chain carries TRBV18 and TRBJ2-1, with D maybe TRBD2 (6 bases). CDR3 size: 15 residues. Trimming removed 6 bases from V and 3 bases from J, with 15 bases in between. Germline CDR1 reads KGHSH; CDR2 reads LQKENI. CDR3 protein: CASSPRASDYNEQFF. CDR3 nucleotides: TGTGCCAGCTCCCCTCGCGCTAGCGACTACAATGAGCAGTTCTTC.

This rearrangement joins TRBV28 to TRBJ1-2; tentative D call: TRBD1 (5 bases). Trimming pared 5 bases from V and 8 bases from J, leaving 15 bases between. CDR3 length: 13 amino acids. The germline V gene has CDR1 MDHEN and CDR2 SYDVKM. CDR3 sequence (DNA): TGTGCCAGCAGTCAGACAGACACCCACGGCTACACCTTC. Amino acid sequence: CASSQTDTHGYTF.

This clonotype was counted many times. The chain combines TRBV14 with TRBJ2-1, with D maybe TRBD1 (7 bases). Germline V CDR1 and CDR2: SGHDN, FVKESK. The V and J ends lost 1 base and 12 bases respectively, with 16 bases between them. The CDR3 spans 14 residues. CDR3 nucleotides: TGTGCCAGCAGCCAAGGCAGGGGGGCAGGGGGGCAGTTCTTC. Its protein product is CASSQGRGAGGQFF.

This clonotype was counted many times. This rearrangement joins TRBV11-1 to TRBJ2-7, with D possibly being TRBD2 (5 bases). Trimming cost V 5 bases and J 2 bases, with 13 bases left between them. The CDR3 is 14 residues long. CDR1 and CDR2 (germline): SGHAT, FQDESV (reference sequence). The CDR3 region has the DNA TGTGCCAGCAGCAACCGGGAAACTCCCTACGAGCAGTACTTC. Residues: CASSNRETPYEQYF.

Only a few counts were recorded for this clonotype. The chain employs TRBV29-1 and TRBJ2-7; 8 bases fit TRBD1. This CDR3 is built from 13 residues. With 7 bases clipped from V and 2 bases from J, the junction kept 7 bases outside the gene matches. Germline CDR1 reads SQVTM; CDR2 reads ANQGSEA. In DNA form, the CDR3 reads TGCAGCGCCTGGACAGGGCCACCCTACGAGCAGTACTTC. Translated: CSAWTGPPYEQYF.

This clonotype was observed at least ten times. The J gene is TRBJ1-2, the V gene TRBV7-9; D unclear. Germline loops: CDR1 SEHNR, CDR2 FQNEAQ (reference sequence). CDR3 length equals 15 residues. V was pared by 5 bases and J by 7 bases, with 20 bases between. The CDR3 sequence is CASSLYGPFLGGYTF. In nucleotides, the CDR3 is TGTGCCAGCAGCCTATACGGGCCTTTCCTAGGTGGCTACACCTTC.

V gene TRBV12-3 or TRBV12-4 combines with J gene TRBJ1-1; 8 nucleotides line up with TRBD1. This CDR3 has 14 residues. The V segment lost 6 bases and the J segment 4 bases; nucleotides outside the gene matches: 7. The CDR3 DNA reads TGTGCCAGCAGCCGGGACAGGCTAGGCACTGAAGCTTTCTTT. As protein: CASSRDRLGTEAFF.

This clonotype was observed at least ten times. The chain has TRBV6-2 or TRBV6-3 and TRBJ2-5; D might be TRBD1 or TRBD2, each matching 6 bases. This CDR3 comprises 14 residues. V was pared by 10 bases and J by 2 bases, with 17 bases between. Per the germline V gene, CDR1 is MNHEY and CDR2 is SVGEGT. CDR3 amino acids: CATLHGGRQETQYF. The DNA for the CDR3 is TGTGCCACCTTACATGGGGGGCGACAAGAGACCCAGTACTTC.

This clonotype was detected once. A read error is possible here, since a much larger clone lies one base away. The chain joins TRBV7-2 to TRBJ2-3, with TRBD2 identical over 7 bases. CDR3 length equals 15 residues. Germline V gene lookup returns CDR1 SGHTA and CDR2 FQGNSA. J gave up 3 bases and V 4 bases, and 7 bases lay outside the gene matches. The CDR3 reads CASSSRLAVTDTQYF. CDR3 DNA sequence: TGTGCCAGCAGCTCAAGACTAGCTGTGACAGATACGCAGTATTTT.

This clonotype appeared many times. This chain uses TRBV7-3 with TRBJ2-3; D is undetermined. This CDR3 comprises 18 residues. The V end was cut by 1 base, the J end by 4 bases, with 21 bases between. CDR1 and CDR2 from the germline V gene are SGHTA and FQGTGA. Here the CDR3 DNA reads TGTGCCAGCAGCTTAATTGGTCGAGATGGGCAGGTTCCAGATACGCAGTATTTT. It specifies CASSLIGRDGQVPDTQYF.

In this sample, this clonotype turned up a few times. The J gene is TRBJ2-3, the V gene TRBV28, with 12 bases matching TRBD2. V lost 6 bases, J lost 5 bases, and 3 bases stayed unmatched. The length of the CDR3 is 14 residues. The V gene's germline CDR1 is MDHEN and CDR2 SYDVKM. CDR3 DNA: TGTGCCAGCAGACTAGCGGGAGGTAAAGATACGCAGTATTTT. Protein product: CASRLAGGKDTQYF.

The CDR3 DNA reads TGTGCCATCAGTGAGATTCTCACGCCGGGGCCCACCTACGAGCAGTACTTC. It encodes CAISEILTPGPTYEQYF. The chain recombines TRBV10-3 with TRBJ2-7; the D gene could be TRBD1 or TRBD2 (5 bases each). Trimming took off 2 bases at V and 2 bases at J, with 19 bases between the two ends. Germline assignment: CDR1 ENHRY and CDR2 SYGVKD. This CDR3 spans 17 amino acids.

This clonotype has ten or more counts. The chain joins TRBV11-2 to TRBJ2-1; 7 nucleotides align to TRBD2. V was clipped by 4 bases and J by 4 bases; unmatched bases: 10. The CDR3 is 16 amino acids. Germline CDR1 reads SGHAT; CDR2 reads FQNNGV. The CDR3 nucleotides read TGTGCCAGCAGCTCATATTCGGGCGGGGGTTACAATGAGCAGTTCTTC. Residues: CASSSYSGGGYNEQFF.

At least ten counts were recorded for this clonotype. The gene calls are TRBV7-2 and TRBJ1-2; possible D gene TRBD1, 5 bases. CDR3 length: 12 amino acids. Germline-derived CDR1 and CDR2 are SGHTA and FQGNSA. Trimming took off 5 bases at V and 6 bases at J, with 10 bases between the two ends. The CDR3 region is CASSPKTDGYTF. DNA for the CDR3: TGTGCCAGCAGCCCCAAGACAGATGGCTACACCTTC.

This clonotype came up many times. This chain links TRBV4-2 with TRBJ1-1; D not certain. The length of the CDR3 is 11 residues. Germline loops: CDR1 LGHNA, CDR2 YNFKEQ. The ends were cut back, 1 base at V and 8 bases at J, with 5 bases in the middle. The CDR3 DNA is TGTGCCAGCAGCCAAGGTAGGGAAGCTTTCTTT. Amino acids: CASSQGREAFF.

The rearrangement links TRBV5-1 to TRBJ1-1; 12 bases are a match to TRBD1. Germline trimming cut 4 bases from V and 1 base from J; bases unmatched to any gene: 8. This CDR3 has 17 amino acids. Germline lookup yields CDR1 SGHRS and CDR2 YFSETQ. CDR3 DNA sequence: TGCGCCAGCAGCCGCGGGACAGGGGGCAGTCGGAACACTGAAGCTTTCTTT. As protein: CASSRGTGGSRNTEAFF. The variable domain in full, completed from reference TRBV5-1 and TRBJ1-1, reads KAGVTQTPRYLIKTRGQQVTLSCSPISGHRSVSWYQQTPGQGLQFLFEYFSETQRNKGNFPGRFSGRQFSNSRSEMNVSTLELGDSALYLCASSRGTGGSRNTEAFFGQGTRLTVV.